The next 27 T cell receptor beta chains were all read from a single sample in a study of cytomegalovirus exposure and HLA in healthy donors (dated by TCRdb to about 2017). The library was obtained by the immunoSEQ multiplex PCR assay. For the multiplex PCR, a mixture combining 60 forward primers for TCR Vbeta segments and 13 reverse primers for TCR Jbeta segments was used. TCRdb provides this immuneACCESS table in a form limited to in-frame rearrangements. Some clones are lacking; in checked studies, under half of them reflect an unresolved V gene, and why the rest are absent is not known. The table for this sample lists more than 95,000 clones; over 75% of them were counted only once. The ten top clones hold about 5.4% of the sample. Sequenced: PBMCs. The receptors were gathered from a woman in her late teens or twenties in good health and CMV-seropositive.

This clone was counted a single time. The gene calls are TRBV19 and TRBJ1-5, with 12 bases identical to TRBD1. CDR1 is LNHDA and CDR2 is SQIVND in the germline V gene (reference sequence). This CDR3 spans 14 amino acids. With 5 bases clipped from V and 11 bases from J, the junction kept 7 bases outside the gene matches. The CDR3 spells CASSAGTGGLAQHF. In nucleotides, the CDR3 is TGTGCCAGTAGTGCCGGGACAGGGGGCTTGGCCCAGCATTTT.

This chain uses TRBV5-1 with TRBJ2-1, with 10 bases identical to TRBD2. Looked up from germline, CDR1 is SGHRS and CDR2 is YFSETQ. V shed 0 bases and J 1 base; nucleotides not matched to a gene: 10. The CDR3 extends over 19 amino acids. CDR3: CASSLAGTSAKGSYNEQFF. The CDR3 nucleotides read TGCGCCAGCAGCTTGGCCGGGACTAGCGCAAAAGGTTCCTACAATGAGCAGTTCTTC.

This clone turned up a few times. The chain couples TRBV19 to TRBJ2-1; 13 bases line up with TRBD2. There are 15 residues in the CDR3. V lost 3 bases, J lost 10 bases, and 6 bases stayed unmatched. In germline, CDR1 is LNHDA, CDR2 SQIVND (reference sequence). In nucleotides, the CDR3 is TGTGCCAGTAGTATTCGACTAGCGGGAGGCCCGGAGCAGTTCTTC. Its translation: CASSIRLAGGPEQFF.

This sequence joins TRBV2 and TRBJ2-2; 7 nucleotides agree with TRBD1. V was pared by 7 bases and J by 4 bases, with 6 bases of the junction left unmatched. In germline, CDR1 is SNHLY, CDR2 FYNNEI. The length of the CDR3 is 14 residues. This chain's CDR3 is CASNPGQFTGELFF. The CDR3 bases are TGTGCCAGCAACCCGGGACAGTTCACCGGGGAGCTGTTTTTT.

This clone occurred a few times. This CDR3 reads CASSWGGQGLNQPQHF. CDR3 nucleotides: TGTGCCAGCAGCTGGGGCGGACAGGGACTCAATCAGCCCCAGCATTTT. This chain links TRBV5-6 with TRBJ1-5; 8 bases match TRBD1. The V gene end was trimmed by 3 bases and the J gene end by 3 bases; junction bases not matched to a gene: 8. This CDR3 comprises 16 residues. CDR1 and CDR2 (germline): SGHDT, YYEEEE.

The chain recombines TRBV29-1 with TRBJ2-1; D not certain. The germline gives CDR1 SQVTM, CDR2 ANQGSEA. The CDR3 is 12 amino acids. With 6 bases removed from V and 5 bases from J, the gap between germline ends came to 11 bases. DNA for the CDR3: TGCAGCGTACTTCCAGCGAACAATGAGCAGTTCTTC. Amino acid sequence: CSVLPANNEQFF.

The V and J genes are TRBV14 and TRBJ1-1; D not certain. V gave up 1 base and J gave up 1 base, with 4 bases separating them. The CDR3 loop spans 13 amino acids. Looked up from germline, CDR1 is SGHDN and CDR2 is FVKESK. CDR3 sequence: CASSQVANTEAFF. CDR3 DNA sequence: TGTGCCAGCAGCCAAGTAGCGAACACTGAAGCTTTCTTT. Full variable domain (outside the CDR3, taken from reference TRBV14 and TRBJ1-1): EAGVTQFPSHSVIEKGQTVTLRCDPISGHDNLYWYRRVMGKEIKFLLHFVKESKQDESGMPNNRFLAERTGGTYSTLKVQPAELEDSGVYFCASSQVANTEAFFGQGTRLTVV.

This sequence joins TRBV14 and TRBJ1-1, with 8 nucleotides matching TRBD1. After removal of 4 bases from V and 2 bases from J, the junction contained 9 bases not matched to a gene. This CDR3 has 16 amino acids. Germline V gene lookup returns CDR1 SGHDN and CDR2 FVKESK. The CDR3 region has the DNA TGTGCCAGCAGCCTCATGACAGGGGCGCCCAACACTGAAGCTTTCTTT. Its protein product is CASSLMTGAPNTEAFF.

The V gene is TRBV9, the J gene TRBJ2-7, with TRBD1 matching over 7 bases. Trimming cost V 2 bases and J 6 bases; bases outside gene matches: 5. This CDR3 has 13 residues. Germline V CDR1 and CDR2: SGDLS, YYNGEE. CDR3 sequence (DNA): TGTGCCAGCAGCGTCACCTCAGGGGGCGAGCAGTACTTC. Translation gives CASSVTSGGEQYF.

The sample holds a few counts of this clone. The rearrangement uses TRBV28 and TRBJ1-2; D is uncertain. V dropped 3 bases and J dropped 0 bases, with 11 bases sitting between them. This CDR3 has 15 amino acids. From germline, CDR1 is MDHEN and CDR2 SYDVKM. The CDR3 loop is CASSLVQLANYGYTF. The CDR3 DNA follows: TGTGCCAGCAGTTTGGTACAGTTAGCTAACTATGGCTACACCTTC.

This clone was seen more than once but under ten times. V usage is TRBV29-1 and J usage is TRBJ2-3; 13 bases map to TRBD2. The CDR3 has 15 residues. From germline, CDR1 is SQVTM and CDR2 ANQGSEA. Germline trimming cut 6 bases from V and 5 bases from J; bases unmatched to any gene: 8. The CDR3, as DNA: TGCAGCGTGGGGACTAGCGGGACAGGGCGAGATACGCAGTATTTT. Encoded protein: CSVGTSGTGRDTQYF.

The chain links TRBV6-4 to TRBJ2-2; D might be TRBD1 (5 bases). V lost 6 bases to trimming and J lost 4 bases, with 12 bases between them. This CDR3 has 14 amino acids. In germline, CDR1 is MRHNA, CDR2 SNTAGT. Written as DNA, the CDR3 is TGTGCCAGCAGCCCCTCCACAGGCACCGGGGAGCTGTTTTTT. Encoded protein: CASSPSTGTGELFF.

The chain couples TRBV29-1 to TRBJ2-7; D gene unclear. The CDR3 runs 11 residues. Germline values: CDR1 SQVTM, CDR2 ANQGSEA. V was shortened by 4 bases and J by 6 bases, with 10 bases between the two germline ends. Written as DNA, the CDR3 is TGCAGCGTTGGGTCTATCCCCGAGCAGTACTTC. It translates to CSVGSIPEQYF.

This chain uses TRBV5-6 with TRBJ2-4; D uncertain. The V gene's germline CDR1 is SGHDT and CDR2 YYEEEE. V lost 2 bases, J lost 12 bases, and 12 bases lay in between. This CDR3 is 12 amino acids long. CDR3 sequence (DNA): TGTGCCAGCAGCTTTGGAGACGCACATCAGTACTTC. Protein: CASSFGDAHQYF.

This clone was counted only a few times. The CDR3 DNA follows: TGCGCCAGCAGTGAGTGGCTTTACGAGCAGTACTTC. It translates to CASSEWLYEQYF. V and J are TRBV10-2 and TRBJ2-7; unclear D gene. Looked up from germline, CDR1 is WSHSY and CDR2 is SAAADI. The CDR3 runs to 12 residues. Trimming removed 1 base from V and 4 bases from J, with 5 bases in between.

This chain joins TRBV11-3 and TRBJ1-3; D uncertain. V was pared by 4 bases and J by 1 base, with 11 bases between. Germline CDR1 SGHNT, CDR2 YENEEA. The CDR3 sequence is 15 residues long. CDR3 protein: CASSSLDRSGNTIYF. CDR3 bases: TGTGCCAGCAGCTCCCTAGACCGTTCTGGAAACACCATATATTTT.

This clone has a single count. This chain joins TRBV5-4 and TRBJ1-2; 10 bases agree with TRBD1. Trimming at V came to 0 bases and at J to 2 bases, leaving 4 bases not matched to a gene. CDR1 is SGHNT and CDR2 is YYREEE in the germline V gene (reference sequence). The CDR3 runs to 16 residues. The CDR3 protein is CASSLVGGQGNYGYTF. Written as DNA, the CDR3 is TGTGCCAGCAGCTTGGTGGGGGGACAGGGGAACTATGGCTACACCTTC. Variable domain in full (rest from reference TRBV5-4 and TRBJ1-2): ETGVTQSPTHLIKTRGQQVTLRCSSQSGHNTVSWYQQALGQGPQFIFQYYREEENGRGNFPPRFSGLQFPNYSSELNVNALELDDSALYLCASSLVGGQGNYGYTFGSGTRLTVV.

The chain links TRBV5-1 to TRBJ1-1; D is perhaps TRBD1 (6 bases). V lost 0 bases to trimming and J lost 1 base, with 19 bases between them. Germline loops: CDR1 SGHRS, CDR2 YFSETQ. The CDR3 spans 18 residues. CDR3 sequence: CASSLAPGGSSQNTEAFF. CDR3 in DNA: TGCGCCAGCAGCTTGGCTCCGGGGGGCTCCTCTCAGAACACTGAAGCTTTCTTT. The variable domain in full, with the rest retrieved from reference TRBV5-1 and TRBJ1-1, is KAGVTQTPRYLIKTRGQQVTLSCSPISGHRSVSWYQQTPGQGLQFLFEYFSETQRNKGNFPGRFSGRQFSNSRSEMNVSTLELGDSALYLCASSLAPGGSSQNTEAFFGQGTRLTVV.

This rearrangement joins TRBV6-5 to TRBJ1-6, with 7 bases lining up with TRBD1. The V gene end was trimmed by 6 bases and the J gene end by 5 bases; junction bases not matched to a gene: 7. Germline loops: CDR1 MNHEY, CDR2 SVGAGI. CDR3 length: 15 residues. The CDR3 here is CASRQDRADNSPLHF. CDR3 in DNA: TGTGCCAGCAGACAAGACAGGGCCGATAATTCACCCCTCCACTTT.

The chain joins TRBV6-1 to TRBJ2-1; 14 nucleotides line up with TRBD2. V trimming: 6 bases; J trimming: 8 bases; junction bases outside the gene matches: 6. This CDR3 is 15 amino acids long. Germline V gene sequence: CDR1 MNHNS, CDR2 SASEGT. In nucleotides, the CDR3 is TGTGCCAGCAGGAAAGGGACTAGCGGGAGCTATGAGCAGTTCTTC. It translates to CASRKGTSGSYEQFF.

The chain recombines TRBV5-1 with TRBJ2-7; D is perhaps TRBD1 (5 bases). Germline V lookup: CDR1 SGHRS, CDR2 YFSETQ. V was cut by 0 bases and J by 5 bases, with 12 bases left in between. CDR3 length: 14 amino acids. The CDR3 DNA follows: TGCGCCAGCAGCTTGGCCTCGGCGACAGACGAGCAGTACTTC. Its protein is CASSLASATDEQYF. Together with reference TRBV5-1 and TRBJ2-7, the CDR3 gives the full variable domain: KAGVTQTPRYLIKTRGQQVTLSCSPISGHRSVSWYQQTPGQGLQFLFEYFSETQRNKGNFPGRFSGRQFSNSRSEMNVSTLELGDSALYLCASSLASATDEQYFGPGTRLTVT.

The chain employs TRBV9 and TRBJ2-6, with 8 bases fitting TRBD1. Trimming at V came to 1 base and at J to 4 bases, leaving 19 bases not matched to a gene. Germline loops: CDR1 SGDLS, CDR2 YYNGEE. This CDR3 has 21 residues. DNA of the CDR3: TGTGCCAGCAGCGTAAGCCCCCCGGACAGGGAGATTTTGGAAGGGGCCAACGTCCTGACTTTC. Residues: CASSVSPPDREILEGANVLTF.

The rearrangement joins TRBV5-6 to TRBJ2-2, with a tentative D call TRBD2 (5 bases). Germline V lookup: CDR1 SGHDT, CDR2 YYEEEE. There are 16 residues in the CDR3. The V end lost 0 bases, the J end lost 4 bases, and 13 bases lay between the germline ends. CDR3 nucleotides: TGTGCCAGCAGCTTGGAGGCAGACCGGGGCACCGGGGAGCTGTTTTTT. Translated, it gives CASSLEADRGTGELFF.

The table lists this clone with a count of one. The chain has TRBV5-1 and TRBJ1-1; no definite D call. The CDR3 has 15 residues. Germline-derived CDR1 and CDR2 are SGHRS and YFSETQ. Trimming took off 3 bases at V and 0 bases at J, with 12 bases between the two ends. The CDR3 sequence: CASSSPGILNTEAFF. The CDR3 nucleotides are TGCGCCAGCAGCTCTCCCGGGATCTTGAACACTGAAGCTTTCTTT.

This chain joins TRBV7-6 and TRBJ2-5, with 10 bases lining up with TRBD2. From germline, CDR1 is SGHVS and CDR2 FNYEAQ. Trimming removed 5 bases from V and 5 bases from J; junction bases left unmatched: 5. The CDR3 runs to 14 residues. The CDR3 DNA is TGTGCCAGCAGCCCCCCAGCGGGAGGGGAGACCCAGTACTTC. It yields the protein CASSPPAGGETQYF.

The chain has TRBV30 and TRBJ1-4; the D gene is possibly TRBD1 (6 bases). V lost 5 bases to trimming and J lost 8 bases, with 9 bases between them. The CDR3 is made up of 11 amino acids. Per germline, CDR1 GTSNPN and CDR2 SVGIG (reference sequence). CDR3 nucleotide sequence: TGTGCCTGGGCGGGGGGCGAAAAACTGTTTTTT. This encodes CAWAGGEKLFF.

The rearrangement joins TRBV7-2 to TRBJ2-5; maybe TRBD2 (5 bases). V was shortened by 2 bases and J by 5 bases, with 12 bases between the two germline ends. The CDR3 consists of 14 residues. Germline assignment: CDR1 SGHTA and CDR2 FQGNSA. The CDR3 coding sequence is TGTGCCAGCAGCTTACTTCCCGGGATGGAGACCCAGTACTTC. This gives the protein CASSLLPGMETQYF.